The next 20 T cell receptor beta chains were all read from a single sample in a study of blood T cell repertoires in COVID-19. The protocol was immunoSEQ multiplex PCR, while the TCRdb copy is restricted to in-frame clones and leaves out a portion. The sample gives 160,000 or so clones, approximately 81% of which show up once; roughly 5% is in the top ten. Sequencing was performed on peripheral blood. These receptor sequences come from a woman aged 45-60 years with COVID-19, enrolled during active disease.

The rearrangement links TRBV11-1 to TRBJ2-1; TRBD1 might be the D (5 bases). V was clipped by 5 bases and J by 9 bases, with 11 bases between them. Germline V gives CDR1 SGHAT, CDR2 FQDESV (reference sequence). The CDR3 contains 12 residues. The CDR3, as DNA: TGTGCCAGCAGCAAACAGGTCGCTGAGCAGTTCTTC. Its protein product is CASSKQVAEQFF.

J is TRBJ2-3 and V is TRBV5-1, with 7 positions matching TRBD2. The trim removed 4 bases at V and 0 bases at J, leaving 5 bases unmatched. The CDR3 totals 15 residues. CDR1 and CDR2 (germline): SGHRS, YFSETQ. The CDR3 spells CASSASSGSTDTQYF. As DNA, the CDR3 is TGCGCCAGCAGCGCCTCTAGCGGTAGCACAGATACGCAGTATTTT. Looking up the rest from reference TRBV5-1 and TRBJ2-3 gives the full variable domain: KAGVTQTPRYLIKTRGQQVTLSCSPISGHRSVSWYQQTPGQGLQFLFEYFSETQRNKGNFPGRFSGRQFSNSRSEMNVSTLELGDSALYLCASSASSGSTDTQYFGPGTRLTVL.

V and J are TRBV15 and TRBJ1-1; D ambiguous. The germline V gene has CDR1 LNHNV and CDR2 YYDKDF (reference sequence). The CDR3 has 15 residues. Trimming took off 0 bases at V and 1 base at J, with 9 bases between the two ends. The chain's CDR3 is CATSRDQLQNTEAFF. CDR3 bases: TGTGCCACCAGCAGAGATCAACTCCAGAACACTGAAGCTTTCTTT. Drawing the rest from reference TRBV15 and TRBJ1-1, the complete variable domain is DAMVIQNPRYQVTQFGKPVTLSCSQTLNHNVMYWYQQKSSQAPKLLFHYYDKDFNNEADTPDNFQSRRPNTSFCFLDIRSPGLGDTAMYLCATSRDQLQNTEAFFGQGTRLTVV.

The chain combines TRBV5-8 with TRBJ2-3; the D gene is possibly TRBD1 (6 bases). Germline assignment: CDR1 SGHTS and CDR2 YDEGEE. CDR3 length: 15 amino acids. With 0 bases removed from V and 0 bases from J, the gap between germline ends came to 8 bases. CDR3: CASSLVGHSTDTQYF. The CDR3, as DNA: TGTGCCAGCAGCTTGGTGGGACACAGCACAGATACGCAGTATTTT.

The CDR3 sequence is CASQDGTGSGGELFF. The CDR3 DNA reads TGTGCCTCACAAGACGGGACAGGGTCGGGCGGGGAGCTGTTTTTT. This sequence joins TRBV2 and TRBJ2-2; 9 nucleotides agree with TRBD1. V lost 11 bases to trimming and J lost 7 bases; unmatched junction nucleotides: 14. Per the germline V gene, CDR1 is SNHLY and CDR2 is FYNNEI. This CDR3 spans 15 amino acids.

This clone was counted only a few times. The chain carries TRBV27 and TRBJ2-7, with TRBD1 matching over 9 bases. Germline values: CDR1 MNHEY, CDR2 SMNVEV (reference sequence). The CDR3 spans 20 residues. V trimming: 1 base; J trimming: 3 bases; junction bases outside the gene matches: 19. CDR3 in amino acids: CASSLYAPGQGITRDYEQYF. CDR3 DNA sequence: TGTGCCAGCAGTTTATACGCACCGGGACAGGGAATAACTAGGGACTACGAGCAGTACTTC.

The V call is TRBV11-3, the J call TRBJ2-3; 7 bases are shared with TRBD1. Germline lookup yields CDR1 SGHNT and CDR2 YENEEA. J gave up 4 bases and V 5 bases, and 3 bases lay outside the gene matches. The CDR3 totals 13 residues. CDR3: CASSRQGSDTQYF. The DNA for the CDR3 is TGTGCCAGCAGCAGACAGGGATCAGATACGCAGTATTTT.

The CDR3 nucleotides read TGTGCCAGCAATGGGGGGGTGAACACTGAAGCTTTCTTT. This sequence encodes CASNGGVNTEAFF. The chain employs TRBV2 and TRBJ1-1; D might be TRBD1 (5 bases). The CDR3 extends over 13 amino acids. CDR1 and CDR2 (germline): SNHLY, FYNNEI. Trimming stripped 7 bases from V and 0 bases from J, with 9 bases between.

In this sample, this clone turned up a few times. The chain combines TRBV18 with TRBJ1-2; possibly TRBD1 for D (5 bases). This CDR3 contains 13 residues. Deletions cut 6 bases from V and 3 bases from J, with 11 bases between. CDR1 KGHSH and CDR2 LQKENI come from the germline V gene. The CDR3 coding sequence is TGTGCCAGCTCGCCTGACAGCTACTATGGCTACACCTTC. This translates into CASSPDSYYGYTF.

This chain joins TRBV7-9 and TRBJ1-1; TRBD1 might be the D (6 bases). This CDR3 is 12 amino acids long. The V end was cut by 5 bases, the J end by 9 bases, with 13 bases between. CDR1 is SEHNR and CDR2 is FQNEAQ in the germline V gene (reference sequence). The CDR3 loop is CASSPQTGQAFF. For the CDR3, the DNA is TGTGCCAGCAGCCCCCAGACAGGTCAAGCTTTCTTT.

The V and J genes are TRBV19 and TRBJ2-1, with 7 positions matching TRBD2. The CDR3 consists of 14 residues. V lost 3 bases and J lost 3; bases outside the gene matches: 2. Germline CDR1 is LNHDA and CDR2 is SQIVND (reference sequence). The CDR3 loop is CASSIRGDYNEQFF. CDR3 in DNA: TGTGCCAGTAGTATCCGGGGGGACTACAATGAGCAGTTCTTC.

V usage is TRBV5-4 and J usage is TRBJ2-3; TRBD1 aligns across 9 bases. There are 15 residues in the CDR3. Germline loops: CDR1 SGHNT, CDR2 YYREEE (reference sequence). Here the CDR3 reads CAYRPGQGDIGTQYF. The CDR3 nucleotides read TGTGCTTATAGGCCGGGACAGGGAGATATTGGTACGCAGTATTTT.

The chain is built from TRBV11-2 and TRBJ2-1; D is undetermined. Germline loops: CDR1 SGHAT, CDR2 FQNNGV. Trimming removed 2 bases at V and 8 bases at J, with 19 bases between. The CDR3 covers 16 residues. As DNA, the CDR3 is TGTGCCAGCAGCTTATTTTCAGTTTCTTGGCTTGATGAGCAGTTCTTC. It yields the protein CASSLFSVSWLDEQFF.

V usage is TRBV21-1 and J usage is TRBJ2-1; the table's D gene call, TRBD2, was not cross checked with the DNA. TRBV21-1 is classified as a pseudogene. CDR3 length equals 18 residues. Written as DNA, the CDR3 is TGTGCCAGCAGCAAGTTGTTAAAAACTAGCGGGGGGGTAAATGAGCAGTTCTTC. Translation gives CASSKLLKTSGGVNEQFF.

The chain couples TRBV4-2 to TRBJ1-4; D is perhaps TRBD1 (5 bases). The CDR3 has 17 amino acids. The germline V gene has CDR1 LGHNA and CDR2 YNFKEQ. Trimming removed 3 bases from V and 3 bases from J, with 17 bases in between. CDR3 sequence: CASSQDTLVVANEKLFF. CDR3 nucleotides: TGTGCCAGCAGCCAGGACACGCTGGTCGTGGCTAATGAAAAACTGTTTTTT.

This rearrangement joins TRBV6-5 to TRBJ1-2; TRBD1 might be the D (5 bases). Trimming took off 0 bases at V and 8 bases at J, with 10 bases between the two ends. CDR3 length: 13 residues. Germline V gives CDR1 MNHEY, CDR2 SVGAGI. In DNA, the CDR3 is TGTGCCAGCAGTTACTCGGCAGGGTTCGGCTACACCTTC. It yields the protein CASSYSAGFGYTF.

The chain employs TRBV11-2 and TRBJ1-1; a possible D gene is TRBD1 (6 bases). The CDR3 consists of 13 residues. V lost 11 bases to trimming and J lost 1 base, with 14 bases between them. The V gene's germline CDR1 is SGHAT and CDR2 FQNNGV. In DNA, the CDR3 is TGTGCCGCATCCCAGGGGTCGAACACTGAAGCTTTCTTT. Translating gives CAASQGSNTEAFF.

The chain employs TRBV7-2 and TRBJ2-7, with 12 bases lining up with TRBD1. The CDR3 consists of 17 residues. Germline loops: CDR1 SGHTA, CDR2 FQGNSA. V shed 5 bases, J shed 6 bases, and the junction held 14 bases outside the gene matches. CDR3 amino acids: CASSQTRDRGLLGEQYF. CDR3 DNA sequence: TGTGCCAGCAGCCAAACCCGGGACAGGGGGCTGCTGGGCGAGCAGTACTTC.

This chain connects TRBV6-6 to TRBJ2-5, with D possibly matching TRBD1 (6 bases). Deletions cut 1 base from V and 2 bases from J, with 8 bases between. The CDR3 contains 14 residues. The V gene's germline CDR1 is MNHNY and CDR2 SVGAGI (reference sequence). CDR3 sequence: CASSYWTAQETQYF. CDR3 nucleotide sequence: TGTGCCAGCAGTTACTGGACAGCACAAGAGACCCAGTACTTC.

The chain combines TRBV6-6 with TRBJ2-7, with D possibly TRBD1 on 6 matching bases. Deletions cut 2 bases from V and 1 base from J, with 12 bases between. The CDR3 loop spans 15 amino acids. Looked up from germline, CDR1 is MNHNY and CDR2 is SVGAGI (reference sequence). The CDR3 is CASSYPGQRSYEQYF. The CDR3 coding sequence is TGTGCCAGCAGTTACCCCGGACAGAGGTCCTACGAGCAGTACTTC.